This T cell receptor (beta chain) comes out of a study of molecular identifiers for immune sequencing clone quantification. Study-wide results and limits: For effector cells, clones above 20 RNA copies held over 97% of molecules; for naive cells, under 1%.

Naive CD8 T cells were picked out by sorting for CD8+CD4-CCR7+CD45RA+. This CDR3 spans 15 amino acids. Germline CDR1 is SNHLY and CDR2 is FYNNEI. V lost 5 bases and J lost 2; bases outside the gene matches: 3. This clonotype was observed at least ten times. Its specificity is not known. A single record per CDR3 protein comes from TCRdb applying MiXCR to the PCR reads. The table includes some 580,000 distinct CDR3 sequences, 25% detected once. Sequenced sample: naive CD8+ T cells from blood, with Jurkat cell RNA spiked in. Subset here: FACS-sorted CD8+CD4-CCR7+CD45RA+ naive T cells. The V and J genes are TRBV2 and TRBJ2-3; 11 positions match TRBD2. The sequence was collected from a human donor in good health. Some libraries in this study had Jurkat cell RNA spiked in. Here the CDR3 DNA reads TGTGCCAGCAGTACACTAGCGGGAGACACAGATACGCAGTATTTT. Protein: CASSTLAGDTDTQYF.